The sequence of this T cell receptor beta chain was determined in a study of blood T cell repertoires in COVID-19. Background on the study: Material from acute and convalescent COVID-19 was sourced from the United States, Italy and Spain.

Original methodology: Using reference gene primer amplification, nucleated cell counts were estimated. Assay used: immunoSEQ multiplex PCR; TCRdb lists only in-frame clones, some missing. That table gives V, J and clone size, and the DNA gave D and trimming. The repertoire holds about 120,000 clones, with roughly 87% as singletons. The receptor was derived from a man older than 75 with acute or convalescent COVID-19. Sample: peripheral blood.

CDR3 sequence: CASSADGTFNEQFF. In nucleotides, the CDR3 is TGCGCCAGCAGTGCAGATGGGACTTTCAATGAGCAGTTCTTC. The chain recombines TRBV10-2 with TRBJ2-1, with D possibly TRBD2 on 6 matching bases. Germline CDR1 is WSHSY and CDR2 is SAAADI. The ends were cut back, 4 bases at V and 6 bases at J, with 13 bases in the middle. The CDR3 is 14 amino acids.